This T cell receptor (beta chain) was identified in a study of T-cell memory formation after mild COVID-19. Whole-study findings and limits: Clones that contracted clustered mainly in CM and EM if CD4+ and in EMRA if CD8+.

A single record per CDR3 protein comes from TCRdb applying MiXCR to the 5' RACE reads. The sample has about 340,000 distinct CDR3 sequences, over 10% seen once. This clonotype was counted a few times. Its specificity is not known. Trimming removed 1 base at V and 1 base at J, with 10 bases between. The germline V gene has CDR1 LGHNA and CDR2 YSLEER. The CDR3 has 16 amino acids. The sample was PBMCs or a T cell subset sorted from them (not recorded which). This rearrangement joins TRBV4-3 to TRBJ2-2; the D is unclear. The origin of this receptor is a man aged 18 to 29 who had mild COVID-19 (a few samples of this study predate the infection). Cell type and time point are not known. The CDR3 sequence: CASSQALGQNTGELFF. The CDR3 DNA sequence: TGCGCCAGCAGCCAAGCGCTGGGCCAGAACACCGGGGAGCTGTTTTTT.